This record covers a single T cell receptor (beta chain). The sample belongs to a study of blood T cell repertoires in COVID-19. Overall study context: T cells, B-cell-depleted T cells, or PBMCs supplied cDNA or gDNA.

This CDR3 has 15 residues. CDR1 SNHLY and CDR2 FYNNEI come from the germline V gene. V was trimmed by 6 bases and J by 2 bases, leaving 17 bases between them. Data came from immunoSEQ multiplex PCR; TCRdb stores just in-frame clones and leaves some out. Of around 280,000 clones listed, roughly 90% are singletons. V and J are TRBV2 and TRBJ2-7; perhaps TRBD1 as D (5 bases). Specimen: peripheral blood. The origin of this receptor is a woman aged 25 to 39 with COVID-19, enrolled during active disease. The DNA of the CDR3 is TGTGCCAGCAGCCCCGCCAGGGTGGCTGCCTACGAGCAGTACTTC. Its protein product is CASSPARVAAYEQYF.